This TCR beta chain was obtained from a study of T cells in Graves' hyperthyroidism and ophthalmopathy. Study details: Blood from the periphery was taken at initial diagnosis, before any treatment. Study-level results: Patients with ophthalmopathy were separated from those with stable hyperthyroidism by a 13 V-J model.

At least ten counts were recorded for this clonotype. Its antigen is not known. CDR1 DFQATT and CDR2 SNEGSKA come from the germline V gene (reference sequence). The CDR3 runs 16 residues. The V and J ends lost 3 bases and 1 base respectively, with 17 bases between them. TCR beta CDR3 regions were amplified from RNA transcripts. An initial round of RT-PCR targeting the TCR CDR3 relied on the HTBI primer set. TCRdb used MiXCR to reprocess the multiplex PCR reads, holding one entry per CDR3 protein. The table records about 590,000 distinct CDR3 sequences, roughly 14% of them present only once. Stability of Graves' hyperthyroidism was defined as absent ophthalmopathy progression within 18 months.

This clonotype originated in a woman in her twenties or thirties with Graves' hyperthyroidism. The sample comprised blood. The chain employs TRBV20-1 and TRBJ2-3; D might be TRBD2 (6 bases). Here the CDR3 DNA reads TGCAGTGCTAGGAGCGGGCCGGGGACCCGCACAGATACGCAGTATTTT. Translated: CSARSGPGTRTDTQYF.